Following are 23 T cell receptor beta chains from one sample sequenced in a study of shared clonotypes between healthy human individuals. Data came from immunoSEQ multiplex PCR; TCRdb stores just in-frame clones and leaves some out. Seen here are hundreds of thousands of clones, over 90% observed once, and the top ten hold 24%. Cells designated naive CD8 were CD45RO-negative and were positively selected for CCR7, with terminally differentiated effector memory CD45RA+ cells excluded. Sequencing was done on a sample of naive CD8+ T cells sorted from blood. The receptors originated from a young man in good health.

The chain carries TRBV7-2 and TRBJ2-1; D is uncertain. V lost 0 bases, J lost 15 bases, and 24 bases lay in between. CDR1 is SGHTA, CDR2 FQGNSA, per germline. The CDR3 sequence is 16 residues long. CDR3 region: CASSLANVGQSRVLFF. The DNA for the CDR3 is TGTGCCAGCAGCTTAGCAAACGTCGGGCAGAGTAGAGTACTGTTCTTC.

The V call is TRBV11-2, the J call TRBJ2-1, with 9 positions matching TRBD2. Germline CDR1 reads SGHAT; CDR2 reads FQNNGV. The V segment lost 5 bases and the J segment 9 bases; nucleotides outside the gene matches: 8. This CDR3 is built from 14 residues. The CDR3 reads CASSPRMREGEQFF. In DNA, the CDR3 is TGTGCCAGCAGCCCACGTATGCGGGAGGGTGAGCAGTTCTTC.

The rearrangement links TRBV27 to TRBJ2-7, with a tentative D call TRBD2 (5 bases). Per the germline V gene, CDR1 is MNHEY and CDR2 is SMNVEV (reference sequence). Trimming took 3 bases from V and 5 from J, leaving 11 bases between them. The CDR3 runs to 13 residues. The chain's CDR3 is CASSLSGIHEQYF. CDR3 coding DNA: TGTGCCAGCAGTTTGAGCGGAATCCACGAGCAGTACTTC.

The rearrangement joins TRBV2 to TRBJ2-7, with D possibly matching TRBD2 (6 bases). There are 15 residues in the CDR3. Germline V lookup: CDR1 SNHLY, CDR2 FYNNEI. Trimming took off 6 bases at V and 5 bases at J, with 20 bases between the two ends. CDR3 loop: CASRDPGSPGDEQYF. The CDR3 DNA reads TGTGCCAGCAGGGACCCCGGGTCCCCGGGGGACGAGCAGTACTTC.

The chain joins TRBV28 to TRBJ1-5; D is undetermined. The germline V gene encodes CDR1 MDHEN and CDR2 SYDVKM. This CDR3 is 14 amino acids long. The V end lost 6 bases, the J end lost 0 bases, and 9 bases lay between the germline ends. The CDR3 is CASSGGNSNQPQHF. DNA for the CDR3: TGTGCCAGCAGCGGAGGTAATAGCAATCAGCCCCAGCATTTT.

V is TRBV10-1 and J is TRBJ2-1, with D hard to call. This CDR3 is built from 12 residues. With 4 bases removed from V and 1 base from J, the gap between germline ends came to 2 bases. Germline loops: CDR1 WNHNN, CDR2 SYGVQD (reference sequence). CDR3: CASSGSYNEQFF. CDR3 bases: TGCGCCAGCAGTGGGTCCTACAATGAGCAGTTCTTC.

On this clone: Other DNA variants within this sample encode the same CDR3. This sequence joins TRBV27 and TRBJ2-7; D gene unclear. Germline V gene lookup returns CDR1 MNHEY and CDR2 SMNVEV (reference sequence). V was clipped by 3 bases and J by 4 bases, with 10 bases between them. The CDR3 has 13 residues. The CDR3 sequence: CASSFSPGYEQYF. CDR3 nucleotides: TGTGCCAGCAGTTTCTCTCCCGGGTACGAGCAGTACTTC.

This chain uses TRBV5-1 with TRBJ2-6, with D unclear. The CDR3 covers 15 residues. The V end was cut by 2 bases, the J end by 2 bases, with 8 bases between. Germline CDR1 is SGHRS and CDR2 is YFSETQ. CDR3 residues: CASSLQRTGANVLTF. The CDR3 nucleotides read TGCGCCAGCAGCTTACAACGCACTGGGGCCAACGTCCTGACTTTC.

This clone was counted once. This CDR3 is also generated by other DNA sequences in the sample. The CDR3 sequence: CASSLGGGEQFF. The CDR3 DNA is TGTGCCAGCAGCTTAGGAGGGGGGGAGCAGTTCTTC. The chain couples TRBV7-9 to TRBJ2-1; the D call may be TRBD1 or TRBD2 (6 bases each). The CDR3 covers 12 residues. V lost 1 base to trimming and J lost 10 bases, with 8 bases between them. In germline, CDR1 is SEHNR, CDR2 FQNEAQ (reference sequence).

The V and J genes are TRBV5-1 and TRBJ2-3; D unresolved. CDR1 SGHRS and CDR2 YFSETQ come from the germline V gene. V was pared by 2 bases and J by 0 bases, with 10 bases between. The CDR3 consists of 15 residues. The CDR3 loop reads CASSLLPSSTDTQYF. The CDR3 DNA sequence: TGCGCCAGCAGCTTACTCCCCTCTAGCACAGATACGCAGTATTTT.

The gene calls are TRBV4-1 and TRBJ1-2, with D uncertain. This CDR3 is 14 amino acids long. With 1 base removed from V and 2 bases from J, the gap between germline ends came to 8 bases. From germline, CDR1 is MGHRA and CDR2 YSYEKL. CDR3 in amino acids: CASSQGPENYGYTF. CDR3 sequence (DNA): TGCGCCAGCAGCCAAGGTCCTGAGAACTATGGCTACACCTTC.

This rearrangement joins TRBV14 to TRBJ2-2, with D possibly TRBD1 on 6 matching bases. Germline CDR1 and CDR2: SGHDN and FVKESK. Trimming stripped 3 bases from V and 4 bases from J, with 12 bases between. The CDR3 has 15 residues. The CDR3 DNA is TGTGCCAGCAGCCAGTTGGACAGTTTCACCGGGGAGCTGTTTTTT. It translates to CASSQLDSFTGELFF.

V is TRBV6-5 and J is TRBJ2-1; 12 bases agree with TRBD2. Germline V gene data show CDR1 as MNHEY and CDR2 as SVGAGI. J was trimmed by 3 bases and V by 6 bases; bases with no gene match: 3. The CDR3 is 15 residues long. CDR3: CASRRTSGNYNEQFF. The CDR3 DNA is TGTGCCAGCAGACGGACTAGCGGGAACTACAATGAGCAGTTCTTC.

The V and J genes are TRBV7-9 and TRBJ2-1; 10 bases align to TRBD1. V lost 5 bases to trimming and J lost 6 bases; unmatched junction nucleotides: 7. Germline V gene sequence: CDR1 SEHNR, CDR2 FQNEAQ (reference sequence). The CDR3 is made up of 15 amino acids. CDR3 amino acids: CASSPDRGHGNEQFF. The CDR3 DNA is TGTGCCAGCAGCCCTGACAGGGGGCATGGCAATGAGCAGTTCTTC.

The chain uses TRBV6-5 and TRBJ2-7, with 9 bases identical to TRBD2. CDR1 is MNHEY, CDR2 SVGAGI, per germline. After removal of 4 bases from V and 2 bases from J, the junction contained 3 bases not matched to a gene. The CDR3 runs 14 residues. CDR3 sequence: CASSSQREAYEQYF. The DNA for the CDR3 is TGTGCCAGCAGTTCACAGCGGGAGGCCTACGAGCAGTACTTC.

The V call is TRBV29-1, the J call TRBJ2-1; no clear D gene. Trimming took 4 bases from V and 0 from J, leaving 13 bases between them. The CDR3 has 15 residues. The germline CDR1 and CDR2 sequences are SQVTM and ANQGSEA. The CDR3 region is CSVVGVEHSYNEQFF. The CDR3 DNA reads TGCAGCGTTGTTGGAGTGGAGCACTCCTACAATGAGCAGTTCTTC.

The V gene is TRBV11-2, the J gene TRBJ2-7; possible D gene TRBD1, 5 bases. Trimming took off 5 bases at V and 0 bases at J, with 17 bases between the two ends. Germline V lookup: CDR1 SGHAT, CDR2 FQNNGV. CDR3 length equals 16 residues. This chain's CDR3 is CASSGMNRKNSYEQYF. CDR3 DNA sequence: TGTGCCAGCAGCGGGATGAACAGGAAAAACTCCTACGAGCAGTACTTC.

This chain links TRBV9 with TRBJ2-2, with 8 bases aligning to TRBD2. V lost 3 bases to trimming and J lost 4 bases; unmatched junction nucleotides: 8. CDR3 length: 16 residues. The germline gives CDR1 SGDLS, CDR2 YYNGEE. CDR3 coding DNA: TGTGCCAGCAGCGCGAGCGGGAGACTGAGCACCGGGGAGCTGTTTTTT. Translation: CASSASGRLSTGELFF.

This chain joins TRBV7-2 and TRBJ2-5; 7 nucleotides align to TRBD2. Germline CDR1 reads SGHTA; CDR2 reads FQGNSA. The CDR3 length is 14 residues. With V trimmed by 5 bases and J by 5 bases, 8 bases remained unmatched. CDR3 coding DNA: TGTGCCAGCAGCCCCTGGACTAGTGGTGAGACCCAGTACTTC. This translates into CASSPWTSGETQYF.

This clone was picked up one time. The V call is TRBV10-3, the J call TRBJ2-5; 7 bases fit TRBD1. The J call may be incorrect, as the DNA end agrees better with TRBJ2-7. CDR1 and CDR2 (germline): ENHRY, SYGVKD. CDR3 length: 13 amino acids. The CDR3 loop is CAISDTGEYEQYF. The CDR3 region has the DNA TGTGCCATCAGTGACACAGGGGAGTACGAGCAGTACTTC.

In its sample, this clone was seen once. The chain carries TRBV19 and TRBJ2-7; the D gene is possibly TRBD2 (6 bases). The CDR3 has 15 residues. Germline CDR1 and CDR2: LNHDA and SQIVND (reference sequence). Between the trimmed V and J ends, which lost 6 bases and 3 bases, there was a span of 18 bases. The CDR3 bases are TGTGCCAGTAGCCCCCGGGATAGCGGAAACTACGAGCAGTACTTC. This translates into CASSPRDSGNYEQYF.

Note on this clone: This same CDR3 is encoded by further DNA sequences in the sample. The chain employs TRBV27 and TRBJ2-1; the D gene is possibly TRBD1 (7 bases). V was clipped by 2 bases and J by 2 bases, with 10 bases between them. Germline V CDR1 and CDR2: MNHEY, SMNVEV (reference sequence). The CDR3 spans 15 residues. This chain's CDR3 is CASSLGGGAYNEQFF. The DNA for the CDR3 is TGTGCCAGCAGTTTAGGAGGGGGCGCCTACAATGAGCAGTTCTTC.

The genes are TRBV19 and TRBJ2-1; a possible D gene is TRBD1 (6 bases). Trimming shortened V by 2 bases and J by 8 bases, and 16 bases separated the two germline ends. The CDR3 loop spans 15 amino acids. Looked up from germline, CDR1 is LNHDA and CDR2 is SQIVND (reference sequence). The DNA for the CDR3 is TGTGCCAGTAGTATATACGGGATCAAGGGGGATGAGCAGTTCTTC. It specifies CASSIYGIKGDEQFF.